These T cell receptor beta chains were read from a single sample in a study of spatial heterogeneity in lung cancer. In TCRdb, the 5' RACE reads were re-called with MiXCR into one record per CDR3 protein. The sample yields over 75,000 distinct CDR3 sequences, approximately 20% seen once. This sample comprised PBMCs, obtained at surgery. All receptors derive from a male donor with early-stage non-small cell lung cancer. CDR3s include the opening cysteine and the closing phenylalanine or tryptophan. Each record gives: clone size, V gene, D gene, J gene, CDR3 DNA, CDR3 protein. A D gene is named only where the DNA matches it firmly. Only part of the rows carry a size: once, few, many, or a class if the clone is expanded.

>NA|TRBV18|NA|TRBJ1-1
TGTGCCAGCTCACCAGCCCACTCGGACTCAGCTTTCTTT
CASSPAHSDSAFF
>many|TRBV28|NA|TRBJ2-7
TGTGCCAGCACCCTGGGCCCACAGGGCGAGCAGTACTTC
CASTLGPQGEQYF
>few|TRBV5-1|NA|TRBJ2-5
TGCGCCAGCAGCCCCCCGGGTAGGGTTGAAGAGACCCAGTACTTC
CASSPPGRVEETQYF
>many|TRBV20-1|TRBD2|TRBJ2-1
TGCAGTGCTTTTAGCGGGAGGAACTACAATGAGCAGTTCTTC
CSAFSGRNYNEQFF
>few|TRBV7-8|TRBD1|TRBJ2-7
TGTGCCAGCAGCTTTACGATCGTCCGGGACAGAAGGTACGAGCAGTACTTC
CASSFTIVRDRRYEQYF
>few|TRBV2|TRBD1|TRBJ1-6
TGTGCCAGCAGTTCCGGGACAGGGGTTTCACCCCTCCACTTT
CASSSGTGVSPLHF
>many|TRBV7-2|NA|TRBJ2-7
TGTGCCAGCAGCCTCCTTTCCTCCGAGCAGTACTTC
CASSLLSSEQYF
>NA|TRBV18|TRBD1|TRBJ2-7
TGTGCCAGCTCACGCGGGACAGGGCTTACCTACGAGCAGTACTTC
CASSRGTGLTYEQYF
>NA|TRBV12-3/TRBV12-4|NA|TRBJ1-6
TGTGCCAGCGGGCCCAGCTCCTATAATTCACCCCTCCACTTT
CASGPSSYNSPLHF
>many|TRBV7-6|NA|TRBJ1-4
TGTGCCAGCAGCAGAGGGGGATCTAATGAAAAACTGTTTTTT
CASSRGGSNEKLFF
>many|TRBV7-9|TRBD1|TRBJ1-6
TGTGCCAGCAGCTTAGAAACAGGGGGACATTCACCCCTCCACTTT
CASSLETGGHSPLHF
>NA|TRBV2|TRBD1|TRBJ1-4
TGTGCCAGCAGTCAGGGGGACCTCAGCGTTGGAAAACTGTTTTTT
CASSQGDLSVGKLFF
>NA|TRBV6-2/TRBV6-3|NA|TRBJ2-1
TGTGCCAGCAGTTACCAAGCGGTTCAGTTCTTC
CASSYQAVQFF
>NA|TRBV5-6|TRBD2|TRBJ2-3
TGTGCCAGCAGCTTGGTGTCCAAGCGGGAGACAGATACGCAGTATTTT
CASSLVSKRETDTQYF
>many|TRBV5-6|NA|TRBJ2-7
TGTGCCAGCAGCTTGGGGACGGCAGCCTACGAGCAGTACTTC
CASSLGTAAYEQYF
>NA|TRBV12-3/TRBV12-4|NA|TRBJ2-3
TGTGCCAGCAGTCCCGGGACCTTCCCGGGCACAGATACGCAGTATTTT
CASSPGTFPGTDTQYF
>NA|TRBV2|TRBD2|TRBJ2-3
TGTGCCAGCAGTGCTAGGCTAGCGGGAGGACTAAGCACAGATACGCAGTATTTT
CASSARLAGGLSTDTQYF
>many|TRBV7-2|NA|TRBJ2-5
TGTGCCAGCAGCTTAGCGGTCCAGGGGGGGCAGACCCAGTACTTC
CASSLAVQGGQTQYF
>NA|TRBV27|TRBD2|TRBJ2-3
TGTGCCAGCAGTCCCGAGCGGGGCAGGTCAGGAGATACGCAGTATTTT
CASSPERGRSGDTQYF
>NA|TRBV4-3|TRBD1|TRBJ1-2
TGCGCCAGCAGCCAAGACGAGCAGGGGGATGGCTACACCTTC
CASSQDEQGDGYTF
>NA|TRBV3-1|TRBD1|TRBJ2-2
TGTGCCAGCTACCCCTACTCAACAGGGGACACCGGGGAGCTGTTTTTT
CASYPYSTGDTGELFF
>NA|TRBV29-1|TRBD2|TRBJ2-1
TGCAGCGTTGGGAGCCTAGCGGGAGGTACCTACAATGAGCAGTTCTTC
CSVGSLAGGTYNEQFF
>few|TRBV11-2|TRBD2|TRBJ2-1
TGTGCCAGCAGCCCTAGCGGGGGGGCCTACAATGAGCAGTTCTTC
CASSPSGGAYNEQFF